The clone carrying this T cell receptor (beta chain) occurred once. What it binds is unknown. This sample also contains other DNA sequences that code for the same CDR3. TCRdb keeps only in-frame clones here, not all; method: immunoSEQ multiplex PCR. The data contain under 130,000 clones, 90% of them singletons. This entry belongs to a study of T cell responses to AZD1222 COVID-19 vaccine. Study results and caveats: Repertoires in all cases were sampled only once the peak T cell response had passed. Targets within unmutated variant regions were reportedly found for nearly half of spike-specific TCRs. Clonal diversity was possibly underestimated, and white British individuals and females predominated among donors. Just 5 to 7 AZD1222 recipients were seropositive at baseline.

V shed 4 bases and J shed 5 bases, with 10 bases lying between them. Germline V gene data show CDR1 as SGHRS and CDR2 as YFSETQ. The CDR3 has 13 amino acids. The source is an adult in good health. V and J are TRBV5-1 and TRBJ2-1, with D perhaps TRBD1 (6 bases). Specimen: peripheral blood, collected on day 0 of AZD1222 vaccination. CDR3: CASSPDSNNEQFF. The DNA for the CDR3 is TGCGCCAGCAGCCCGGACAGCAACAATGAGCAGTTCTTC.